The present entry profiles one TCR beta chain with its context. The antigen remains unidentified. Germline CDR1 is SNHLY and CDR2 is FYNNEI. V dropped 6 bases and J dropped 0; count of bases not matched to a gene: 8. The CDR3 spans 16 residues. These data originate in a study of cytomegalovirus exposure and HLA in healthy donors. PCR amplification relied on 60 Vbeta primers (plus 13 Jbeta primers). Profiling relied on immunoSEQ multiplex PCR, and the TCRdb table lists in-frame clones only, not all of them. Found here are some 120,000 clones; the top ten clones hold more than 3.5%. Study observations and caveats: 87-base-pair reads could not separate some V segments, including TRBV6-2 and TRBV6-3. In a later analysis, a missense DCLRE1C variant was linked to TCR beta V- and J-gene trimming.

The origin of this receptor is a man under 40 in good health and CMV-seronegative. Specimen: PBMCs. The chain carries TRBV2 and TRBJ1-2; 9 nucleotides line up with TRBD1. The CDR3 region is CASSSGTGRTNYGYTF. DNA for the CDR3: TGTGCCAGCAGCTCCGGGACAGGGAGAACTAACTATGGCTACACCTTC.